The rows below give T cell receptor beta chains drawn from one sample of a study of T cells in narcolepsy. Sequenced by immunoSEQ multiplex PCR; TCRdb stores in-frame clones only, minus some. The sample includes about 30,000 clones, roughly 80% of them seen just once. Sequencing input: memory (CD45RA-) CD4+ T cells from blood. The receptors shown here come from a human donor in good health. The CDR3 runs from the conserved cysteine through the conserved F or W. D genes are given only for firm matches. Clone sizes are given selectively: once, few, many, or a class where the clone is expanded.

abundance	v_gene	d_gene	j_gene	CDR3nt	CDR3aa
.	TRBV11-2	.	TRBJ2-7	TGTGCCAGCAGCCCGAGAAGGGGCTCCTACGAGCAGTACTTC	CASSPRRGSYEQYF
.	TRBV7-2	.	TRBJ1-6	TGTGCCAGCAGCTTAGAGGCCGGGTTTAATTCACCCCTCCACTTT	CASSLEAGFNSPLHF
.	TRBV7-9	.	TRBJ1-6	TGTGCCAGCAGCACGAAGACAGGAACCAGCTCCTATAATTCACCCCTCCACTTT	CASSTKTGTSSYNSPLHF
.	TRBV10-2	.	TRBJ2-2	TGCGCCAGCAGGACAGGCACAACGAACACCGGGGAGCTGTTTTTT	CASRTGTTNTGELFF
.	TRBV7-9	.	TRBJ1-1	TGTGCCAGCAGCTTTATGAACACTGAAGCTTTCTTT	CASSFMNTEAFF
.	TRBV6-5	.	TRBJ1-1	TGTGCCAGCAGTGTTGGGGGCAGGACTGAAGCTTTCTTT	CASSVGGRTEAFF
.	TRBV21-1	.	TRBJ1-5	TGTGCCAGCAGGGGCCGGGGATATCAGCCCCAGCATTTT	CASRGRGYQPQHF
.	TRBV10-3	TRBD2	TRBJ2-3	TGTGCCATCAGTGAGCCGGGACTAGCGGGGGGGGATTCTGGCACAGATACGCAGTATTTT	CAISEPGLAGGDSGTDTQYF
.	TRBV25-1	.	TRBJ2-7	TGTGCCAGCAGCCTAACAGGGTTCTCCTACGAGCAGTACTTC	CASSLTGFSYEQYF
.	TRBV28	.	TRBJ1-2	TGTGCCAGCAGTCGGCCCTTTCAGGGTATCGATGGCTACACCTTC	CASSRPFQGIDGYTF
.	TRBV27	.	TRBJ2-5	TGTGCCAGCAGTTTAGGATCGAGGGGGGCCAGGGTGGTGACCCAGTACTTC	CASSLGSRGARVVTQYF
.	TRBV28	.	TRBJ1-2	TGTGCCAGCAACGTCCAAGGTACAGGGAACTATGGCTACACCTTC	CASNVQGTGNYGYTF
.	TRBV5-4	.	TRBJ2-3	TGTGCCAGCAGCTTGGCCCTCGGGGCGATCACAGATACGCAGTATTTT	CASSLALGAITDTQYF
.	TRBV7-9	.	TRBJ2-2	TGTGCCAGCAGTTTACCCTTGAGAGGGGAGCTCGCCGGGGAGCTGTTTTTT	CASSLPLRGELAGELFF
.	TRBV6-1	.	TRBJ2-5	TGTGCCAGCAGTGAAGCCCGGCAGGGCCAAGAGACCCAGTACTTC	CASSEARQGQETQYF
.	TRBV2	.	TRBJ1-2	TGTGCCAGCAGTGCGAGGAGACAGAAAAACTATGGCTACACCTTC	CASSARRQKNYGYTF
.	TRBV6-1	.	TRBJ1-4	TGTGCCAGCAGAGAACAGCCTCTAAGAGGTGAAAAACTGTTTTTT	CASREQPLRGEKLFF
few	TRBV7-8	TRBD1	TRBJ1-1	TGTGCCAGCAGCTTTGGGACAGGGGTTATCGGCACTGAAGCTTTCTTT	CASSFGTGVIGTEAFF
.	TRBV11-2	.	TRBJ2-1	TGTGCCAGCAGCTTAGCAGCCCTCGTATTCAACAATGAGCAGTTCTTC	CASSLAALVFNNEQFF
.	TRBV4-3	.	TRBJ1-6	TGCGCCAGCAGCCAACAAAGTGTAGTTTCACCCCTCCACTTT	CASSQQSVVSPLHF
.	TRBV19	TRBD2	TRBJ2-6	TGTGCCAGTAGTATTCCCCTGGGGCAAGCGGGGGGCTCTGGGGCCAACGTCCTGACTTTC	CASSIPLGQAGGSGANVLTF
.	TRBV15	.	TRBJ2-3	TGTGCCACCAGCCTCGACGTTGGCGTTGATACGCAGTATTTT	CATSLDVGVDTQYF
.	TRBV11-2	TRBD1	TRBJ2-1	TGTGCCAGCAGCTTAGGGATCCCCTGGGACAGGGAGATGCATGAGCAGTTCTTC	CASSLGIPWDREMHEQFF
.	TRBV7-9	.	TRBJ2-5	TGTGCCAGCAGCTTAAAAGCCAACGAGTGGTACTTC	CASSLKANEWYF
.	TRBV5-7	TRBD1	TRBJ1-4	TGTGCCAGCAGCGGGGGGACAGGGGGCGTTGAAAAACTGTTTTTT	CASSGGTGGVEKLFF
.	TRBV28	.	TRBJ2-5	TGTGCCAGCAGTTTACTAGCGTTGCGGGGTCAAGAGACCCAGTACTTC	CASSLLALRGQETQYF
.	TRBV28	TRBD2	TRBJ2-2	TGTGCCAGCAGTCCCTTGGGAGGGTTCACCGGGGAGCTGTTTTTT	CASSPLGGFTGELFF
.	TRBV11-2	.	TRBJ1-2	TGTGCCAGCAGCGCAACGGGGTTTCTCGGCTACACCTTC	CASSATGFLGYTF
.	TRBV15	.	TRBJ2-7	TGTGCCACCAGCGGGGGTTCCGGGGGCTCCTACGAGCAGTACTTC	CATSGGSGGSYEQYF
.	TRBV15	.	TRBJ1-2	TGTGCCACCAGCAGCGACAGGTCCTATGGCTACACCTTC	CATSSDRSYGYTF
.	TRBV6-5	.	TRBJ1-6	TGTGCCAGCAGTCTTCGGGACGGAAATTCACCCCTCCACTTT	CASSLRDGNSPLHF
.	TRBV5-8	TRBD1	TRBJ1-4	TGTGCCAGCAGCTCTTGGACAGGGGGAAATGAAAAACTGTTTTTT	CASSSWTGGNEKLFF
.	TRBV5-5	.	TRBJ1-2	TGTGCCAGCAGCTCGACAGAGGGCTATGGCTACACCTTC	CASSSTEGYGYTF
.	TRBV6-5	.	TRBJ2-2	TGTGCCAGCAGTTACCAGCAGAGAGTTAACACCGGGGAGCTGTTTTTT	CASSYQQRVNTGELFF
few	TRBV30	.	TRBJ1-5	TGTGCCTGGAGTGTAAGGGGCAGTTTAAATCAGCCCCAGCATTTT	CAWSVRGSLNQPQHF
.	TRBV11-2	TRBD2	TRBJ2-7	TGTGCCAGCAGCGGATATAGCGGGGGCCTTACCTACGAGCAGTACTTC	CASSGYSGGLTYEQYF
.	TRBV30	TRBD1	TRBJ1-3	TGTGCCTGGAGTGTAGAAGGGGGCCAGGGCACCATATATTTT	CAWSVEGGQGTIYF
.	TRBV7-7	.	TRBJ2-5	TGTGCCAGCAGCCCCGGGGCGGGGCTCCGGGAGACCCAGTACTTC	CASSPGAGLRETQYF
.	TRBV6-1	.	TRBJ2-5	TGTGCCAGCAGTTATTCAGTTGTAGAGACCCAGTACTTC	CASSYSVVETQYF
.	TRBV19	.	TRBJ2-5	TGTGCCAGTAGTATAGCCCAGGGGAGGCGGGAGACCCAGTACTTC	CASSIAQGRRETQYF
.	TRBV15	.	TRBJ1-2	TGTGCCACCAGCAGAAAGGTAGACCAGGTCAAAGGCTACACCTTC	CATSRKVDQVKGYTF
.	TRBV5-4	.	TRBJ2-1	TGTGCCAGCAGTTCGAACACCTACAATGAGCAGTTCTTC	CASSSNTYNEQFF
.	TRBV5-1	.	TRBJ1-3	TGCGCCAGCAGCACCGGGGGAGCTGGAAACACCATATATTTT	CASSTGGAGNTIYF
few	TRBV5-5	TRBD2	TRBJ2-5	TGTGCCAGCAGATACCAGGAGTCGGGGGGGACCCAGTACTTC	CASRYQESGGTQYF
.	TRBV28	TRBD2	TRBJ2-7	TGTGCCAGCACCCCCTGGGGGGGACGGGCGTACGAGCAGTACTTC	CASTPWGGRAYEQYF
.	TRBV5-8	TRBD1	TRBJ1-2	TGTGCCAGCAGCCCGAGGACAGGGGGCGTCTATGGCTACACCTTC	CASSPRTGGVYGYTF
.	TRBV19	.	TRBJ2-2	TGTGCCAGTATTGCTAACACCGGGGAGCTGTTTTTT	CASIANTGELFF
.	TRBV5-1	.	TRBJ1-1	TGCGCCAGCAGCTTGAACGTCGGGGAAGGGTTTGGTAACACTGAAGCTTTCTTT	CASSLNVGEGFGNTEAFF
.	TRBV30	.	TRBJ2-7	TGTGCCTGGACAGGAACGGAGTACGAGCAGTACTTC	CAWTGTEYEQYF
.	TRBV27	.	TRBJ1-2	TGTGCCACCCGTGGGGCAAATCTCTATGGCTACACCTTC	CATRGANLYGYTF
.	TRBV19	TRBD2	TRBJ2-1	TGTGCCAGTAGTCCCCGGGGAGCGGGGCTGACCTACAATGAGCAGTTCTTC	CASSPRGAGLTYNEQFF
.	TRBV30	.	TRBJ1-5	TGTGCCTGGAGTTCGAGGGCGAATCAGCCCCAGCATTTT	CAWSSRANQPQHF
.	TRBV7-9	TRBD1	TRBJ2-1	TGTGCCAGCAGCTTAGCGCCTAGGACAGGGACCAATGAGCAGTTCTTC	CASSLAPRTGTNEQFF
.	TRBV6-1	.	TRBJ2-7	TGTGCCAGCAGTGAACATACATCATCCTACGAGCAGTACTTC	CASSEHTSSYEQYF
.	TRBV6-6	.	TRBJ1-1	TGTGCCAGCAGTTACGACCAGAACACTGAAGCTTTCTTT	CASSYDQNTEAFF
.	TRBV2	TRBD2	TRBJ2-7	TGTGCCAGCAATGGGGAGGGACGGACCTACGAGCAGTACTTC	CASNGEGRTYEQYF
.	TRBV5-4	.	TRBJ2-7	TGTGCCAGCAGCTTCGGGCGAACGTTGGAGCAGTACTTC	CASSFGRTLEQYF